This entry lists 17 T cell receptor beta chains sequenced from one sample in a study of cytomegalovirus exposure and HLA in healthy donors. In the PCR, 60 Vbeta and 13 Jbeta primers were used. The data were produced by immunoSEQ multiplex PCR, yet TCRdb's version contains in-frame clones alone and is incomplete. The sample holds some 120,000 clones, 80% seen once. Sequencing was done on a sample of PBMCs. All receptors derive from a man in his thirties or forties in good health and CMV-seropositive.

The rearrangement joins TRBV19 to TRBJ2-1; no clear D gene. Between the trimmed V and J ends, which lost 3 bases and 6 bases, there was a span of 12 bases. Germline CDR1 is LNHDA and CDR2 is SQIVND (reference sequence). This CDR3 spans 14 amino acids. The CDR3 sequence: CASSMGLLPNEQFF. The CDR3 DNA is TGTGCCAGTAGTATGGGCCTATTGCCCAATGAGCAGTTCTTC.

In its sample, this clone was seen many times. The chain links TRBV4-2 to TRBJ1-4; D unresolved. V dropped 5 bases and J dropped 0 bases, with 19 bases sitting between them. The CDR3 runs 18 residues. Germline loops: CDR1 LGHNA, CDR2 YNFKEQ. CDR3 bases: TGTGCCAGCAGCTATAGGAAGGACTCACAAGCAACTAATGAAAAACTGTTTTTT. It specifies CASSYRKDSQATNEKLFF.

The rearrangement links TRBV6-6 to TRBJ2-1, with D maybe TRBD2 (7 bases). From germline, CDR1 is MNHNY and CDR2 SVGAGI (reference sequence). Trimming removed 6 bases from V and 4 bases from J, with 13 bases in between. The CDR3 is made up of 14 amino acids. This CDR3 reads CASRTGGPYNEQFF. In DNA form, the CDR3 reads TGTGCCAGCAGGACGGGGGGCCCTTACAATGAGCAGTTCTTC.

The chain links TRBV6-6 to TRBJ2-7, with a possible D match to TRBD1 (5 bases). Germline V CDR1 and CDR2: MNHNY, SVGAGI (reference sequence). CDR3 length: 15 amino acids. Trimming pared 8 bases from V and 0 bases from J, leaving 17 bases between. CDR3 sequence (DNA): TGTGCCAGCGCCCTAGGATGGGGCCGCTCCTACGAGCAGTACTTC. Protein: CASALGWGRSYEQYF.

V usage is TRBV29-1 and J usage is TRBJ1-6; D remains unclear. This CDR3 comprises 13 residues. Germline loops: CDR1 SQVTM, CDR2 ANQGSEA. The V end was cut by 6 bases, the J end by 11 bases, with 17 bases between. The chain's CDR3 is CSVGWGGGTPLHF. CDR3 nucleotide sequence: TGCAGCGTGGGCTGGGGAGGAGGAACACCCCTCCACTTT. Full variable domain (rest looked up from reference TRBV29-1 and TRBJ1-6): SAVISQKPSRDICQRGTSLTIQCQVDSQVTMMFWYRQQPGQSLTLIATANQGSEATYESGFVIDKFPISRPNLTFSTLTVSNMSPEDSSIYLCSVGWGGGTPLHFGNGTRLTVT.

The chain employs TRBV7-3 and TRBJ2-6, with 7 bases fitting TRBD1. CDR3 length: 15 residues. CDR1 and CDR2 from the germline V gene are SGHTA and FQGTGA. With V trimmed by 4 bases and J by 2 bases, 2 bases remained unmatched. CDR3 in amino acids: CASSSQGAGANVLTF. The CDR3 coding sequence is TGTGCCAGCAGCTCTCAGGGGGCTGGGGCCAACGTCCTGACTTTC.

The chain joins TRBV2 to TRBJ2-7; TRBD1 matches at 10 bases. With 6 bases clipped from V and 2 bases from J, the junction kept 7 bases outside the gene matches. CDR1 SNHLY and CDR2 FYNNEI come from the germline V gene. CDR3 length equals 15 residues. This CDR3 reads CASRDSGTGAYEQYF. The CDR3 region has the DNA TGTGCCAGCAGAGATTCCGGGACAGGGGCCTACGAGCAGTACTTC.

CDR3 sequence (DNA): TGTGCCAGTAGTATAGCTTACAGGTATAGCAATCAGCCCCAGCATTTT. It translates to CASSIAYRYSNQPQHF. The rearrangement joins TRBV19 to TRBJ1-5, with D perhaps TRBD1 (5 bases). The CDR3 is 16 residues long. Germline V gene lookup returns CDR1 LNHDA and CDR2 SQIVND (reference sequence). Deletions cut 1 base from V and 0 bases from J, with 10 bases between.

This sequence joins TRBV28 and TRBJ1-2; TRBD1 matches 7 bases. The CDR3 spans 14 residues. V dropped 3 bases and J dropped 5; count of bases not matched to a gene: 6. Germline CDR1 and CDR2: MDHEN and SYDVKM. CDR3 DNA: TGTGCCAGCAGTTTCCCCTGGGACAGTTATGGCTACACCTTC. Encoded protein: CASSFPWDSYGYTF.

V and J are TRBV6-1 and TRBJ1-2; no firm D call. Germline V gives CDR1 MNHNS, CDR2 SASEGT. CDR3 length: 15 residues. Deletions cut 5 bases from V and 3 bases from J, with 16 bases between. This CDR3 is CASSPGLSRDYGYTF. The CDR3 DNA sequence: TGTGCCAGCAGTCCGGGCCTCTCGCGGGACTATGGCTACACCTTC.

The gene calls are TRBV7-2 and TRBJ2-5; D gene unclear. The germline gives CDR1 SGHTA, CDR2 FQGNSA. CDR3 length: 13 residues. V lost 2 bases and J 3 bases, leaving 7 bases between the germline ends. CDR3 loop: CASSLNPEETQYF. CDR3 coding DNA: TGTGCCAGCAGCTTAAATCCTGAAGAGACCCAGTACTTC.

J is TRBJ1-2 and V is TRBV10-2; a weak D match, TRBD1 (6 bases). The CDR3 contains 11 residues. The germline V gene has CDR1 WSHSY and CDR2 SAAADI. V shed 7 bases and J shed 8 bases, with 11 bases lying between them. CDR3 residues: CASKQGGGYTF. The CDR3 nucleotides read TGCGCCAGCAAACAGGGTGGAGGCTACACCTTC.

V and J are TRBV5-1 and TRBJ1-1; 7 positions match TRBD1. The CDR3 length is 14 residues. The germline V gene encodes CDR1 SGHRS and CDR2 YFSETQ. V shed 3 bases and J 0 bases; nucleotides not matched to a gene: 2. The CDR3 loop is CASSWDSMNTEAFF. The CDR3 nucleotides are TGCGCCAGCAGCTGGGACAGTATGAACACTGAAGCTTTCTTT.

The J gene is TRBJ1-2, the V gene TRBV7-8; D is undetermined. Trimming removed 3 bases from V and 6 bases from J, with 11 bases in between. The germline V gene has CDR1 SGHVS and CDR2 FQNEAQ. The CDR3 has 13 residues. The CDR3 sequence: CASSFTRGDGYTF. The CDR3 bases are TGTGCCAGCAGCTTTACACGGGGTGATGGCTACACCTTC.

This sequence joins TRBV5-1 and TRBJ2-5; D possibly corresponds to TRBD1 (6 bases). V lost 4 bases, J lost 13 bases, and 20 bases lay in between. The CDR3 has 13 residues. The V gene's germline CDR1 is SGHRS and CDR2 YFSETQ. The CDR3 DNA sequence: TGCGCCAGCAGCGAAACTCCTCAGGGGTTTCCGTACTTC. Residues: CASSETPQGFPYF.

This clone was recorded only once. The chain joins TRBV5-1 to TRBJ2-2; tentatively, D is TRBD2 (6 bases). CDR3 size: 16 residues. V was trimmed by 0 bases and J by 2 bases, leaving 11 bases between them. Germline V gene data show CDR1 as SGHRS and CDR2 as YFSETQ. The CDR3 DNA reads as TGCGCCAGCAGCTTGGGCCCCGCGGGAAACACCGGGGAGCTGTTTTTT. Translating it yields CASSLGPAGNTGELFF. Drawing the rest from reference TRBV5-1 and TRBJ2-2, the complete variable domain is KAGVTQTPRYLIKTRGQQVTLSCSPISGHRSVSWYQQTPGQGLQFLFEYFSETQRNKGNFPGRFSGRQFSNSRSEMNVSTLELGDSALYLCASSLGPAGNTGELFFGEGSRLTVL.

V and J are TRBV6-1 and TRBJ1-1, with D unresolved. V gave up 3 bases and J gave up 1 base, with 9 bases separating them. The CDR3 sequence is 14 residues long. The germline V gene encodes CDR1 MNHNS and CDR2 SASEGT. CDR3 nucleotides: TGTGCCAGCAGTGACAGGCAGACGAACACTGAAGCTTTCTTT. Amino acid sequence: CASSDRQTNTEAFF.